This TCR beta chain was identified in a study of molecular identifiers for immune sequencing clone quantification. Notes on the study in general: Under 1% of molecules in naive cells, but over 98% of effector molecules, belonged to clones above 20 RNA copies.

Bulk TCR library preparation followed previously described methods with listed TCR primers. MiXCR, run by TCRdb on the PCR reads, gives a single entry per CDR3 protein. This table holds 550,000 to 750,000 distinct CDR3 sequences, less than 20% found once. This clonotype showed up many times. Its target is not known. Germline V lookup: CDR1 SGDLS, CDR2 YYNGEE. The V end lost 4 bases, the J end lost 5 bases, and 13 bases lay between the germline ends. This CDR3 is built from 15 residues. The specimen sequenced was naive CD8+ T cells from blood, with Jurkat cell RNA spiked in. Subset: FACS-sorted CD8+CD4-CCR7+CD45RA+ naive T cells. This receptor was obtained from a human donor in good health. Some libraries in this study had Jurkat cell RNA spiked in. This chain links TRBV9 with TRBJ1-6, with D possibly TRBD1 on 5 matching bases. As DNA, the CDR3 is TGTGCCAGCAGCAGATCGGGACGGAATAATTCACCCCTCCACTTT. Encoded protein: CASSRSGRNNSPLHF.